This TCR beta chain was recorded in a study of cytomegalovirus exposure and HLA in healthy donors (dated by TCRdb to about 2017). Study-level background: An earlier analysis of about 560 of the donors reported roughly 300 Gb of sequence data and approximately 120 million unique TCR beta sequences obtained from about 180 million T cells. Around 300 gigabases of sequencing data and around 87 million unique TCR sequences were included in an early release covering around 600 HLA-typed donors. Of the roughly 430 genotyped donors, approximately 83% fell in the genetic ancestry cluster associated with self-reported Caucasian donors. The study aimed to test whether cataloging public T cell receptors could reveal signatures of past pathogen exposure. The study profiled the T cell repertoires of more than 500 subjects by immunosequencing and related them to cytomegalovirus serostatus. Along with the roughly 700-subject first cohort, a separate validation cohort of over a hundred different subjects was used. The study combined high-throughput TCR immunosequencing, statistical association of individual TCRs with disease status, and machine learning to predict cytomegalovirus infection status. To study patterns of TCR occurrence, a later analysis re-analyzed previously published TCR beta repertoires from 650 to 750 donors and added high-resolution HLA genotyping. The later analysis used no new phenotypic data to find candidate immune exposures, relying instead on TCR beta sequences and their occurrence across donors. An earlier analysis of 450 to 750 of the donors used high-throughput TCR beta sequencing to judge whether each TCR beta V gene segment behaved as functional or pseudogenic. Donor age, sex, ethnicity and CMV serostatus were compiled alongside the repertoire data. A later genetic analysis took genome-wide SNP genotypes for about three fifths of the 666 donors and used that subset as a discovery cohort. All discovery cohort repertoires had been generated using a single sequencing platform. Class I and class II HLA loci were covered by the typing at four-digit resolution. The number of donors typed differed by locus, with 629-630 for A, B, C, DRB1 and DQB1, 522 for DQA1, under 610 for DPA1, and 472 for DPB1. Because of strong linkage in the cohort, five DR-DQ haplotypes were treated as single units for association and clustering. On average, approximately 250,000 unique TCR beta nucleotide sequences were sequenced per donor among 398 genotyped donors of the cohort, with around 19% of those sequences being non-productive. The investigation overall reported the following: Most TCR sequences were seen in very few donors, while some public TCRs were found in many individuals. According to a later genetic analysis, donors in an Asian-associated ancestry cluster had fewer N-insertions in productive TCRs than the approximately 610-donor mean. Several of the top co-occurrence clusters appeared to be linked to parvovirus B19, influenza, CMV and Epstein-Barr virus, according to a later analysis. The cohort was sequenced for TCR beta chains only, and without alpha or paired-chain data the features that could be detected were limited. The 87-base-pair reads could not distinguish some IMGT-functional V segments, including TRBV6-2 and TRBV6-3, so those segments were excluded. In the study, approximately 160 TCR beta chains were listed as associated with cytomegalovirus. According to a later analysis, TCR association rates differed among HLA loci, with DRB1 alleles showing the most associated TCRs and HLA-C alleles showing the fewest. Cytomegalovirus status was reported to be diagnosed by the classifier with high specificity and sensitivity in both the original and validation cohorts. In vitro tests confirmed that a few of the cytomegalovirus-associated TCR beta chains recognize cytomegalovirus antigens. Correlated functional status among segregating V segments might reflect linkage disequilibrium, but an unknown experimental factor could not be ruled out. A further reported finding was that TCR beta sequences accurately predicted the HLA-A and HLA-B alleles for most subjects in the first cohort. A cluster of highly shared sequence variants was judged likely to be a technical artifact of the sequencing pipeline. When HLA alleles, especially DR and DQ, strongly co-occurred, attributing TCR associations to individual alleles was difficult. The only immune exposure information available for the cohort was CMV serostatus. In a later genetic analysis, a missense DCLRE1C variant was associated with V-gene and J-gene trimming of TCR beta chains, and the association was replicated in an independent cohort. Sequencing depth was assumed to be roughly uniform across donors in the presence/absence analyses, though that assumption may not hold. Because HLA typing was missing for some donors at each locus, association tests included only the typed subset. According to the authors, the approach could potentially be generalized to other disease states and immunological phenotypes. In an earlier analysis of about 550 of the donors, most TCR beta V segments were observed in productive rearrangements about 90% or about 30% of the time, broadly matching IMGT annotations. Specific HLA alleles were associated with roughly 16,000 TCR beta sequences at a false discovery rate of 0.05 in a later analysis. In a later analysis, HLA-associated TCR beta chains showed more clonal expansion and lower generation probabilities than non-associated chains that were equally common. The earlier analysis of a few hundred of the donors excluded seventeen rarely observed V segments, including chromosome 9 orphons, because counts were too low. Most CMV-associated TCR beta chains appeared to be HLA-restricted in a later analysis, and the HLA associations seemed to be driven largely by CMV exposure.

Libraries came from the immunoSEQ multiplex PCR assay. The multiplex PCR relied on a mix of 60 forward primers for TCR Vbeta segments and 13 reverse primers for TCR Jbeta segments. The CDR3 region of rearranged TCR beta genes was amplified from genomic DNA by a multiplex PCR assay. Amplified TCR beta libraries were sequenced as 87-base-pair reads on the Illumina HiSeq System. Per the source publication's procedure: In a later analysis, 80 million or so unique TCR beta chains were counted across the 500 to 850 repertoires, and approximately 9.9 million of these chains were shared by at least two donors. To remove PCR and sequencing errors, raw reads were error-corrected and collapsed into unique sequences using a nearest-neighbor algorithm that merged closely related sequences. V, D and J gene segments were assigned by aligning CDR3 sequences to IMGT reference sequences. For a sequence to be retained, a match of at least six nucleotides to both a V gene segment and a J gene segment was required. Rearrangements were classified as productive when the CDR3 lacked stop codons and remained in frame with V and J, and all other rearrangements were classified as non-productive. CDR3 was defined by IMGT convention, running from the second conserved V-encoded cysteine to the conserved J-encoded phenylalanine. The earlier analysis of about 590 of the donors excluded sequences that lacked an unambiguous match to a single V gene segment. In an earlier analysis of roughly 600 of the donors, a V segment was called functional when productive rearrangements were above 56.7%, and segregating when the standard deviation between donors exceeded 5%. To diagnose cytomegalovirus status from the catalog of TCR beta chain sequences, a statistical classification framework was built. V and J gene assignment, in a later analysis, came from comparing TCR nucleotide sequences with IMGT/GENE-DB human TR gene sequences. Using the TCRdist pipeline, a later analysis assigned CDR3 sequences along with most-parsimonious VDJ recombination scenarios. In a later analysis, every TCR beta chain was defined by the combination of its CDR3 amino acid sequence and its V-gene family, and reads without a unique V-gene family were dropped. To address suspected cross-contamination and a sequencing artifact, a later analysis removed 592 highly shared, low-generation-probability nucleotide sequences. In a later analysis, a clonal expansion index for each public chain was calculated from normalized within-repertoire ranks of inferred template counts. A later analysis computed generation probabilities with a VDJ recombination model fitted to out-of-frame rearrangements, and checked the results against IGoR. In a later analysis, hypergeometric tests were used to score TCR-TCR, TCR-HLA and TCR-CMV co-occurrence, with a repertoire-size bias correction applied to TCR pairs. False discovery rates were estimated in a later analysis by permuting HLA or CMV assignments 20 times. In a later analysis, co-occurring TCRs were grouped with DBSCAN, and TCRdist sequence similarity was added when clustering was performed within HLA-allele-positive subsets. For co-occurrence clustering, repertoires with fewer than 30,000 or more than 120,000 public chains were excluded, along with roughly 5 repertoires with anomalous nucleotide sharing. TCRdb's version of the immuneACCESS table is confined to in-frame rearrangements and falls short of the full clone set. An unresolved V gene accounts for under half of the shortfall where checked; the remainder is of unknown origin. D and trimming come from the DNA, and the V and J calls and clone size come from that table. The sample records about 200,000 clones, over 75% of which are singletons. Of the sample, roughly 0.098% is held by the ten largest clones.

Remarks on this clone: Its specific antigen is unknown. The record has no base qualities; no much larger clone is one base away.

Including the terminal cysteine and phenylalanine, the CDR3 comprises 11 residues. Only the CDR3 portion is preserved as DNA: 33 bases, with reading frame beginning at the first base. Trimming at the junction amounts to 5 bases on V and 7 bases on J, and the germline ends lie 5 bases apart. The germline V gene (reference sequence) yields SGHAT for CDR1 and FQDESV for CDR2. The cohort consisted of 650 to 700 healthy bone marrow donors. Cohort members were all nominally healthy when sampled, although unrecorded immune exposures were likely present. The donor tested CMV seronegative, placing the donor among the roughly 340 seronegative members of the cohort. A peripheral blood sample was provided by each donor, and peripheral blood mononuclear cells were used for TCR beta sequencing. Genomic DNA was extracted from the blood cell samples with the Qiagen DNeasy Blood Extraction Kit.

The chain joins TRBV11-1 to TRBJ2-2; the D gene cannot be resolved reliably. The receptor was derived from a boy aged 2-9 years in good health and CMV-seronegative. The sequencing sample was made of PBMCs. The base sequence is TGTGCCAGCAGCCGCTACGGGGAGCTGTTTTTT. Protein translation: CASSRYGELFF.